This TCR beta chain was profiled in a study of cytomegalovirus exposure and HLA in healthy donors. Study background: When 398 donors were genotyped, around 77% of them were found to fall in the Caucasian-associated ancestry cluster. General study findings and limits: A missense variant in DCLRE1C was later tied to TCR beta V- and J-gene trimming. Usually a TCR sequence was rare, but some public TCRs were found in many donors. Three CMV-associated chains were confirmed in vitro to be specific for CMV antigens.

The study ran its PCR with 60 Vbeta and 13 Jbeta primers. Generated by immunoSEQ multiplex PCR, the TCRdb table keeps only in-frame clones and is missing some. The repertoire holds around 150,000 clones, roughly 80% seen once, with 6.3% in the top ten. CDR3 length: 14 residues. Germline values: CDR1 MDHEN, CDR2 SYDVKM. As regards this clone: The antigen is undetermined.

The sample comprised PBMCs. The chain joins TRBV28 to TRBJ2-5; 9 bases are shared with TRBD2. The closer fit of TRBJ2-7 to the DNA end suggests the J call may be wrong. The receptor comes from a male donor in good health and CMV-seropositive. CDR3 protein: CASSLRGRALEQYF. The CDR3 nucleotides read TGTGCCAGCAGTTTACGCGGGAGGGCCCTCGAGCAGTACTTC.